These 25 T cell receptor beta chains were sequenced from one sample in a study of Ad26.COV2.S vaccination and SARS-CoV-2 variants. Indicated treatment: over 15 received Ad26.COV2.S at low or high dose, single or two shots; 5 received placebo; per-sample allocation not given. The study sampled participants on day 63 after the first vaccine or placebo injection. Produced via immunoSEQ multiplex PCR; TCRdb's table is partial and in-frame only. The sample gives more than 300,000 clones, 85% of which show up once; 2% to 2.5% is in the top ten. Source: peripheral blood, taken in a trial of Ad26.COV2.S vaccine versus placebo. Receptors originate from a person between 18 and 65 years old who received the Ad26.COV2.S COVID-19 vaccine or a placebo.

A few counts support this clone. The chain employs TRBV19 and TRBJ1-1; 7 nucleotides line up with TRBD1. Per germline, CDR1 LNHDA and CDR2 SQIVND (reference sequence). V was clipped by 7 bases and J by 5 bases; unmatched bases: 10. The CDR3 has 14 amino acids. The CDR3 region is CASTPTGWETEAFF. The CDR3, as DNA: TGTGCCAGTACCCCGACAGGGTGGGAGACTGAAGCTTTCTTT. Full variable domain (outside the CDR3, taken from reference TRBV19 and TRBJ1-1): DGGITQSPKYLFRKEGQNVTLSCEQNLNHDAMYWYRQDPGQGLRLIYYSQIVNDFQKGDIAEGYSVSREKKESFPLTVTSAQKNPTAFYLCASTPTGWETEAFFGQGTRLTVV.

The chain carries TRBV27 and TRBJ2-7; D is perhaps TRBD1 (6 bases). In germline, CDR1 is MNHEY, CDR2 SMNVEV (reference sequence). The CDR3 consists of 13 residues. V was shortened by 5 bases and J by 8 bases, with 16 bases between the two germline ends. CDR3 region: CASSPPTGLQQYF. The CDR3, as DNA: TGTGCCAGCAGTCCCCCGACAGGACTTCAGCAGTACTTC.

This clone was recorded only once. The rearrangement links TRBV11-2 to TRBJ2-3, with D tentatively TRBD1 or TRBD2 (6 bases each). The CDR3 runs to 13 residues. Germline V lookup: CDR1 SGHAT, CDR2 FQNNGV. Trimming pared 5 bases from V and 7 bases from J, leaving 13 bases between. CDR3 region: CASSLGGLYTQYF. In DNA form, the CDR3 reads TGTGCCAGCAGCCTGGGGGGCCTGTATACGCAGTATTTT. Drawing the rest from reference TRBV11-2 and TRBJ2-3, the complete variable domain is EAGVAQSPRYKIIEKRQSVAFWCNPISGHATLYWYQQILGQGPKLLIQFQNNGVVDDSQLPKDRFSAERLKGVDSTLKIQPAKLEDSAVYLCASSLGGLYTQYFGPGTRLTVL.

The table lists this clone with a few counts. CDR3 coding DNA: TGTGCCAGCAGCCGAGAAAATACGAAGCAGTACTTC. Its translation: CASSRENTKQYF. This rearrangement joins TRBV7-9 to TRBJ2-7; no firm D call. The V and J ends lost 5 bases and 8 bases respectively, with 13 bases between them. Per the germline V gene, CDR1 is SEHNR and CDR2 is FQNEAQ (reference sequence). The CDR3 spans 12 residues.

V and J are TRBV6-5 and TRBJ1-6; D ambiguous. V was cut by 7 bases and J by 0 bases, with 7 bases left in between. Germline V gene data show CDR1 as MNHEY and CDR2 as SVGAGI. This CDR3 has 14 amino acids. CDR3 coding DNA: TGTGCCAGCAACGACAACTCCTATAATTCACCCCTCCACTTT. Translated, it gives CASNDNSYNSPLHF.

The V gene is TRBV19, the J gene TRBJ2-5, with D tentatively TRBD1 or TRBD2 (5 bases each). The germline V gene has CDR1 LNHDA and CDR2 SQIVND (reference sequence). The CDR3 runs 15 residues. Trimming removed 2 bases at V and 5 bases at J, with 15 bases between. The CDR3 region is CASSISGGKEETQYF. CDR3 nucleotide sequence: TGTGCCAGTAGTATATCTGGGGGAAAGGAGGAGACCCAGTACTTC.

The genes are TRBV11-2 and TRBJ1-2; 7 nucleotides agree with TRBD1. V lost 1 base, J lost 8 bases, and 10 bases stayed unmatched. The germline V gene encodes CDR1 SGHAT and CDR2 FQNNGV. This CDR3 has 15 residues. CDR3: CASSLVVTGLEGYTF. The CDR3 DNA reads TGTGCCAGCAGCTTAGTCGTGACAGGGTTGGAGGGCTACACCTTC.

The chain combines TRBV14 with TRBJ2-1, with 7 bases fitting TRBD2. The J segment lost 10 bases and the V segment lost 1 base, leaving 7 bases of the junction unmatched. Germline CDR1 is SGHDN and CDR2 is FVKESK. This CDR3 contains 14 residues. The CDR3 reads CASSQVGGGGEQFF. Here the CDR3 DNA reads TGTGCCAGCAGCCAAGTGGGTGGGGGAGGGGAGCAGTTCTTC.

This clone was recorded only once. The CDR3 region is CATSDRQTTGELFF. CDR3 bases: TGTGCCACCAGTGATCGACAGACCACCGGGGAGCTGTTTTTT. V is TRBV24-1 and J is TRBJ2-2, with D possibly being TRBD1 (5 bases). V was trimmed by 3 bases and J by 4 bases, leaving 8 bases between them. This CDR3 comprises 14 residues. Per germline, CDR1 KGHDR and CDR2 SFDVKD.

The chain employs TRBV28 and TRBJ1-2; D gene unclear. The CDR3 has 16 residues. Trimming pared 3 bases from V and 8 bases from J, leaving 22 bases between. Germline V CDR1 and CDR2: MDHEN, SYDVKM. Written as DNA, the CDR3 is TGTGCCAGCAGTTTTAGGAACACCGAGAGCTCGTGGGGCTACACCTTC. Translating gives CASSFRNTESSWGYTF.

The V call is TRBV2, the J call TRBJ2-7; D remains ambiguous. Germline loops: CDR1 SNHLY, CDR2 FYNNEI. This CDR3 is 10 amino acids long. V lost 4 bases, J lost 6 bases, and 4 bases lay in between. The CDR3 protein is CASSVGEQYF. As DNA, the CDR3 is TGTGCCAGCAGTGTCGGCGAGCAGTACTTC. Full variable domain (rest looked up from reference TRBV2 and TRBJ2-7): EPEVTQTPSHQVTQMGQEVILRCVPISNHLYFYWYRQILGQKVEFLVSFYNNEISEKSEIFDDQFSVERPDGSNFTLKIRSTKLEDSAMYFCASSVGEQYFGPGTRLTVT.

This sequence joins TRBV20-1 and TRBJ1-5; D may be TRBD1 (5 bases). Germline CDR1 and CDR2: DFQATT and SNEGSKA (reference sequence). The V end was cut by 3 bases, the J end by 3 bases, with 21 bases between. The CDR3 loop spans 17 amino acids. The CDR3 loop is CSASLRRRGGTNQPQHF. The CDR3 DNA reads TGCAGTGCTAGTCTACGGCGGCGAGGTGGGACCAATCAGCCCCAGCATTTT.

The V gene is TRBV19, the J gene TRBJ1-5; D might be TRBD1 (6 bases). This CDR3 comprises 18 residues. V lost 3 bases and J lost 0, with 18 bases in between. The germline V gene has CDR1 LNHDA and CDR2 SQIVND (reference sequence). Here the CDR3 reads CASSIQTGPPSSNQPQHF. CDR3 in DNA: TGTGCCAGTAGTATTCAGACAGGTCCTCCCTCTAGCAATCAGCCCCAGCATTTT.

V usage is TRBV7-8 and J usage is TRBJ1-1; a weak D match, TRBD1 (5 bases). V shed 1 base and J shed 3 bases, with 9 bases lying between them. The CDR3 is 14 amino acids. Germline-derived CDR1 and CDR2 are SGHVS and FQNEAQ. The CDR3 protein is CASSLVGAHTEAFF. Written as DNA, the CDR3 is TGTGCCAGCAGCTTAGTAGGGGCGCACACTGAAGCTTTCTTT.

CDR3 DNA sequence: TGTGCCACCAGTGATCCCATCCCGGACGGTGATACGCAGTATTTT. It yields the protein CATSDPIPDGDTQYF. The rearrangement links TRBV24-1 to TRBJ2-3; D gene unclear. Trimming took 3 bases from V and 6 from J, leaving 15 bases between them. Germline-derived CDR1 and CDR2 are KGHDR and SFDVKD. The CDR3 contains 15 residues.

The rearrangement uses TRBV4-2 and TRBJ2-1, with TRBD2 as a possible D gene (6 bases). Trimming left V 0 bases short and J 0 bases short, with 9 bases between. The germline gives CDR1 LGHNA, CDR2 YNFKEQ. The length of the CDR3 is 16 residues. In DNA form, the CDR3 reads TGTGCCAGCAGCCAAGAACCGACTAGCTCCTACAATGAGCAGTTCTTC. It specifies CASSQEPTSSYNEQFF.

The chain has TRBV27 and TRBJ1-4; D uncertain. Looked up from germline, CDR1 is MNHEY and CDR2 is SMNVEV (reference sequence). The CDR3 totals 14 residues. V was cut by 2 bases and J by 7 bases, with 11 bases left in between. CDR3 coding DNA: TGTGCCAGCAGTTTACGTTTGTGGGGTGAAAAACTGTTTTTT. This gives the protein CASSLRLWGEKLFF.

The V and J genes are TRBV6-5 and TRBJ2-3; tentative D call: TRBD1 (7 bases). This CDR3 has 13 amino acids. Germline CDR1 MNHEY, CDR2 SVGAGI. Trimming took off 5 bases at V and 5 bases at J, with 11 bases between the two ends. The CDR3 DNA reads as TGTGCCAGCAGTCGACAGGGAGGAGATACGCAGTATTTT. It specifies CASSRQGGDTQYF.

Here the CDR3 reads CASSIRRTGAYEQYF. CDR3 coding DNA: TGTGCCAGTAGTATCCGGAGAACAGGGGCCTACGAGCAGTACTTC. The V and J genes are TRBV19 and TRBJ2-7; 7 nucleotides agree with TRBD1. From germline, CDR1 is LNHDA and CDR2 SQIVND (reference sequence). V shed 3 bases and J 2 bases; nucleotides not matched to a gene: 7. The CDR3 contains 15 residues.

This clone was found once. The sample carries other DNA sequences with the same CDR3. The rearrangement links TRBV9 to TRBJ2-7, with D perhaps TRBD2 (7 bases). V was clipped by 0 bases and J by 2 bases, with 12 bases between them. The length of the CDR3 is 15 residues. Germline lookup yields CDR1 SGDLS and CDR2 YYNGEE. CDR3 loop: CASSVGGRGPYEQYF. The CDR3 DNA follows: TGTGCCAGCAGCGTAGGAGGGCGGGGGCCCTACGAGCAGTACTTC.

This clone was detected a few times. This sequence joins TRBV28 and TRBJ1-4; D gene ambiguous. CDR1 and CDR2 (germline): MDHEN, SYDVKM. The CDR3 covers 12 residues. V was cut by 10 bases and J by 4 bases, with 10 bases left in between. The CDR3 DNA is TGTGCCATTGGAGACTATAATGAAAAACTGTTTTTT. Translated: CAIGDYNEKLFF.

This clone has just one count. The rearrangement uses TRBV3-1 (or the pseudogene TRBV3-2) and TRBJ1-2, with a weak D call TRBD1 (5 bases). The CDR3 totals 17 residues. Trimming took off 1 base at V and 3 bases at J, with 18 bases between the two ends. Germline-derived CDR1 and CDR2 are LGHDT and YNNKEL (reference sequence). The CDR3 is CASSQVLSRDRDYGYTF. For the CDR3, the DNA is TGTGCCAGCAGCCAAGTTCTGTCACGCGACAGAGACTATGGCTACACCTTC.

This sequence joins TRBV3-1 (or the pseudogene TRBV3-2) and TRBJ2-7; 8 bases map to TRBD1. After removal of 4 bases from V and 6 bases from J, the junction contained 14 bases not matched to a gene. Germline CDR1 is LGHDT and CDR2 is YNNKEL (reference sequence). This CDR3 is 16 amino acids long. The CDR3 bases are TGTGCCAGCAGCCTCAAAACGGGCAGGGGGCTAGGCGAGCAGTACTTC. It is translated as CASSLKTGRGLGEQYF.

The chain couples TRBV25-1 to TRBJ1-1; D not certain. V gave up 7 bases and J gave up 2 bases, with 17 bases separating them. Germline CDR1 is MGHDK and CDR2 is SYGVNS. The CDR3 is made up of 15 amino acids. The CDR3 bases are TGTGCCAGCACCAAAACCGGAGGTCTTAACACTGAAGCTTTCTTT. Protein product: CASTKTGGLNTEAFF.

The chain is built from TRBV5-1 and TRBJ1-3; D gene ambiguous. The length of the CDR3 is 17 residues. Germline values: CDR1 SGHRS, CDR2 YFSETQ. The V and J ends lost 0 bases and 0 bases respectively, with 13 bases between them. The CDR3 reads CASSLEVAGSSGNTIYF. CDR3 sequence (DNA): TGCGCCAGCAGCTTGGAAGTTGCGGGTTCCTCTGGAAACACCATATATTTT.